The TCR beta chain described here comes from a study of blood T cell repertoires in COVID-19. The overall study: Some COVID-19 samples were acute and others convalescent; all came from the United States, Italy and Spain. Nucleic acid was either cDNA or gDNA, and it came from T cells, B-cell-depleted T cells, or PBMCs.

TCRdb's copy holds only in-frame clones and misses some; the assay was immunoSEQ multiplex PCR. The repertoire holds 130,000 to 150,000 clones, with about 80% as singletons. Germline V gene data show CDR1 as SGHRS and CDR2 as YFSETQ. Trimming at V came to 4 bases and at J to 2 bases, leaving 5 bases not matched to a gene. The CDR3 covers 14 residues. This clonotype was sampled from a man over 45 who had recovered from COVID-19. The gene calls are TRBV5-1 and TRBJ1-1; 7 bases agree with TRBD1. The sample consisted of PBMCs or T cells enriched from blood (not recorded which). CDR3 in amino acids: CASSRGQSNTEAFF. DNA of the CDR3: TGCGCCAGCAGCCGGGGACAGAGTAACACTGAAGCTTTCTTT.